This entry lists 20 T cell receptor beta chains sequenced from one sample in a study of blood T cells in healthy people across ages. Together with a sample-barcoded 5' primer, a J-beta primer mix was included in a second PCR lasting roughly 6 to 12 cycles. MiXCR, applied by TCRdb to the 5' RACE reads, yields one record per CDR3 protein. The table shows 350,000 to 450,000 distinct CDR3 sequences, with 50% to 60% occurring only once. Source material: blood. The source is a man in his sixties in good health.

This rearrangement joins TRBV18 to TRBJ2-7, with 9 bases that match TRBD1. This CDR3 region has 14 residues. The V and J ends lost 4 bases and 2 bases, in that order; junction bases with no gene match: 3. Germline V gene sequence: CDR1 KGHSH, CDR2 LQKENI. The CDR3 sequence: CASSRGDRAYEQYF. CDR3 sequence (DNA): TGTGCCAGCTCACGAGGGGACAGGGCCTACGAGCAGTACTTC.

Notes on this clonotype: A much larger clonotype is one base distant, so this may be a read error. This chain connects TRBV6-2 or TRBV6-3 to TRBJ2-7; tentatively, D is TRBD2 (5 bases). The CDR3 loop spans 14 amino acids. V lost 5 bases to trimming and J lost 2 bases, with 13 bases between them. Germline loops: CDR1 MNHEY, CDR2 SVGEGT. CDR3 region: CASSDVGVPYEQYF. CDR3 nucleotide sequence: TGTGCCAGCAGTGACGTGGGAGTTCCCTACGAGCAGTACTTC.

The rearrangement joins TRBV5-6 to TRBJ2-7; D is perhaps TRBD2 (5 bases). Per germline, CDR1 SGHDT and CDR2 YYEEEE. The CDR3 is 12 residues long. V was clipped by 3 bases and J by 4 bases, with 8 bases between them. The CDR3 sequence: CASSSGMYEQYF. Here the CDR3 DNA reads TGTGCCAGCAGCTCGGGGATGTACGAGCAGTACTTC.

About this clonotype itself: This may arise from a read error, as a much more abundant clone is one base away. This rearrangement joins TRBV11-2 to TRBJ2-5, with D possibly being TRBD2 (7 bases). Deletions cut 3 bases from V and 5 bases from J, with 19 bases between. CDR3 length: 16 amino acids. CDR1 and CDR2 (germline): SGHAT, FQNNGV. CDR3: CASSFSLGGLGETQYF. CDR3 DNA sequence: TGTGCCAGCAGCTTCTCATTGGGGGGGCTTGGCGAGACCCAGTACTTC.

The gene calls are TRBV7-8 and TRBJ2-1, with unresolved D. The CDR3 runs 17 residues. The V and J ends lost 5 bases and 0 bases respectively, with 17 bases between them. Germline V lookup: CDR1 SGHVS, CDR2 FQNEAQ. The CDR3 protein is CASSPNSRGSSYNEQFF. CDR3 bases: TGTGCCAGCAGCCCGAATTCAAGAGGTAGCTCCTACAATGAGCAGTTCTTC.

The CDR3 coding sequence is TGCAGTGCTAGTGTGGGACAGGGATTCACAGATACGCAGTATTTT. Its protein is CSASVGQGFTDTQYF. The chain links TRBV20-1 to TRBJ2-3; 9 nucleotides match TRBD1. The trim removed 3 bases at V and 2 bases at J, leaving 6 bases unmatched. Germline V gene data show CDR1 as DFQATT and CDR2 as SNEGSKA (reference sequence). This CDR3 is built from 15 residues.

CDR3 amino acids: CASSSRQGRGDTQYF. CDR3 DNA: TGTGCCAGCAGCTCCAGACAGGGCCGGGGGGATACGCAGTATTTT. This chain links TRBV11-2 with TRBJ2-3, with D maybe TRBD1 (7 bases). V dropped 4 bases and J dropped 6 bases, with 17 bases sitting between them. Germline V gene sequence: CDR1 SGHAT, CDR2 FQNNGV. This CDR3 is 15 amino acids long. Full variable domain (missing parts from reference TRBV11-2 and TRBJ2-3): EAGVAQSPRYKIIEKRQSVAFWCNPISGHATLYWYQQILGQGPKLLIQFQNNGVVDDSQLPKDRFSAERLKGVDSTLKIQPAKLEDSAVYLCASSSRQGRGDTQYFGPGTRLTVL.

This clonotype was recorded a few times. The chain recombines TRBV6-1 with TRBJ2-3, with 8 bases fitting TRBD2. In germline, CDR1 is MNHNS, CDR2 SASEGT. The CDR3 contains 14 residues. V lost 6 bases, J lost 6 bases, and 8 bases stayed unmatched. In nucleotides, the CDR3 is TGTGCCAGCAGACGAGCGGGGGACGCGGATACGCAGTATTTT. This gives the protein CASRRAGDADTQYF.

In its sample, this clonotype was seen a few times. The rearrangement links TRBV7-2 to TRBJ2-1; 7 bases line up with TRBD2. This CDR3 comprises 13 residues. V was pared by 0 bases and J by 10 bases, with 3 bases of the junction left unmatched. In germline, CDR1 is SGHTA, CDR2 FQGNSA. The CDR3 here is CASSLAQAGEQFF. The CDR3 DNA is TGTGCCAGCAGCTTAGCGCAAGCGGGGGAGCAGTTCTTC.

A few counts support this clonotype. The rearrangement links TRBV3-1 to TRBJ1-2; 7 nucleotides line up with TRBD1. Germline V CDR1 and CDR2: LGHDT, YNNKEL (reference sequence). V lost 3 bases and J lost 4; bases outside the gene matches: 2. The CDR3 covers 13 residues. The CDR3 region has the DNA TGTGCCAGCAGCCACTGGGACAGCTATGGCTACACCTTC. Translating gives CASSHWDSYGYTF.

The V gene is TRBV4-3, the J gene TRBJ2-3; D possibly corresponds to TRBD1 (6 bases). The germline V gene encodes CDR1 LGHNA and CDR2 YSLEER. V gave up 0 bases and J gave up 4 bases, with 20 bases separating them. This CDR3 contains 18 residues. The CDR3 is CASSQEGRQGIYPDTQYF. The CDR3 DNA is TGCGCCAGCAGCCAAGAGGGGCGGCAGGGGATATACCCAGATACGCAGTATTTT.

The CDR3 DNA follows: TGTGCCAGCAGTTCGACAGGGCCCAAAAACTATGGCTACACCTTC. Its translation is CASSSTGPKNYGYTF. V gene TRBV28 combines with J gene TRBJ1-2; 7 positions match TRBD1. Germline-derived CDR1 and CDR2 are MDHEN and SYDVKM. The CDR3 length is 15 residues. With V trimmed by 4 bases and J by 2 bases, 7 bases remained unmatched.

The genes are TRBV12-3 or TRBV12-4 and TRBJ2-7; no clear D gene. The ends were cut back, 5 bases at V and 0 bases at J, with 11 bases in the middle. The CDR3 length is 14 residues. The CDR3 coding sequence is TGTGCCAGCAGTCCCAGCCATAGCTCCTACGAGCAGTACTTC. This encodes CASSPSHSSYEQYF.

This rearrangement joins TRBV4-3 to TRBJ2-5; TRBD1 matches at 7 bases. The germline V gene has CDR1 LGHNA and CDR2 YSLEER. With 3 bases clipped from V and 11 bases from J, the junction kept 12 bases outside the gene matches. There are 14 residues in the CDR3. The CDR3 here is CASSHSGRGNEQYF. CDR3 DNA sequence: TGCGCCAGCAGCCATTCAGGCAGGGGGAATGAGCAGTACTTC.

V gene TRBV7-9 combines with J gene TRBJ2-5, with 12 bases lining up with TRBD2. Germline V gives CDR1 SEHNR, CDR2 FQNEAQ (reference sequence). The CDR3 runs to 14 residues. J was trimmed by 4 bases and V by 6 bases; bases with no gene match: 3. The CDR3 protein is CASRETSGGETQYF. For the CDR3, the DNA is TGTGCCAGCAGGGAGACTAGCGGGGGAGAGACCCAGTACTTC.

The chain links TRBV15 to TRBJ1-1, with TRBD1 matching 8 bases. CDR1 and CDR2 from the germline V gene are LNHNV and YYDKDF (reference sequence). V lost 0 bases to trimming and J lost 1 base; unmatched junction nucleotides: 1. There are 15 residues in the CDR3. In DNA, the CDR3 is TGTGCCACCAGCAGAGAGCAGGGGGCGAACACTGAAGCTTTCTTT. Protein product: CATSREQGANTEAFF.

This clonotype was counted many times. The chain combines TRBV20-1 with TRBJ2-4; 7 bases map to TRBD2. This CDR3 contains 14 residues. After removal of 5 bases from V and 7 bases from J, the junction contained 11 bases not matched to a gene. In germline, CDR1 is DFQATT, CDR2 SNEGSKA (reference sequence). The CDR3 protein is CSAAPRRGRNIQYF. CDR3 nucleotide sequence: TGCAGTGCTGCCCCTAGGCGGGGGAGGAACATTCAGTACTTC.

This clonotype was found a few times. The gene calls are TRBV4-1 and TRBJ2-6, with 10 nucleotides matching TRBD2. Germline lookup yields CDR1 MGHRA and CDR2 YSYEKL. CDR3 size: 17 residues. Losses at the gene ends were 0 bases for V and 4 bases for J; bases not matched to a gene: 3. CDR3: CASSQDPSGRGANVLTF. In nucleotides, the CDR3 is TGCGCCAGCAGCCAAGATCCTAGCGGGAGAGGGGCCAACGTCCTGACTTTC.

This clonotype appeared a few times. For the CDR3, the DNA is TGCAGTGCGGCCACAGGGGGCAATCAGCCCCAGCATTTT. Residues: CSAATGGNQPQHF. This chain connects TRBV20-1 to TRBJ1-5; 7 bases match TRBD1. CDR1 is DFQATT and CDR2 is SNEGSKA in the germline V gene (reference sequence). V gave up 6 bases and J gave up 2 bases; unmatched junction bases: 4. This CDR3 has 13 amino acids.

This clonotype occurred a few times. The CDR3 spells CASSSSDGGGNYGYTF. As DNA, the CDR3 is TGTGCCAGCAGTTCCTCCGACGGCGGGGGTAACTATGGCTACACCTTC. This chain links TRBV6-6 with TRBJ1-2; TRBD1 might be the D (5 bases). CDR1 MNHNY and CDR2 SVGAGI come from the germline V gene (reference sequence). The CDR3 loop spans 16 amino acids. V was trimmed by 4 bases and J by 1 base, leaving 16 bases between them.